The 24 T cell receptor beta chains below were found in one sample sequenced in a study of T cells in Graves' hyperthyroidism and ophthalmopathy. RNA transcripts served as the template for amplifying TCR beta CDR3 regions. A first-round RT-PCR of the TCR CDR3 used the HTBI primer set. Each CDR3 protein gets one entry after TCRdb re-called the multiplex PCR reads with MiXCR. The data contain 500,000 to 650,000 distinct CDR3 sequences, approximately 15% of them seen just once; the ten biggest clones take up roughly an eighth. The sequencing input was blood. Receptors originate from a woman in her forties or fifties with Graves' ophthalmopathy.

Written as DNA, the CDR3 is TGCAGTGCTAGAGAAGGTAGCGGGAGATTCGGAGAGCAGTTCTTC. Encoded protein: CSAREGSGRFGEQFF. The rearrangement joins TRBV20-1 to TRBJ2-1; 9 nucleotides line up with TRBD2. CDR1 is DFQATT, CDR2 SNEGSKA, per germline (reference sequence). CDR3 length: 15 residues. Unmatched junction bases numbered 10, after V lost 0 bases and J lost 10 bases.

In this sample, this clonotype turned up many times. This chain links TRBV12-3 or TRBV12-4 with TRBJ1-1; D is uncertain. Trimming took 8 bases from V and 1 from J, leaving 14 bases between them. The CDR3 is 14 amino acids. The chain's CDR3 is CASVNGPTNTEAFF. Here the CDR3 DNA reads TGTGCCAGCGTTAATGGGCCGACGAACACTGAAGCTTTCTTT.

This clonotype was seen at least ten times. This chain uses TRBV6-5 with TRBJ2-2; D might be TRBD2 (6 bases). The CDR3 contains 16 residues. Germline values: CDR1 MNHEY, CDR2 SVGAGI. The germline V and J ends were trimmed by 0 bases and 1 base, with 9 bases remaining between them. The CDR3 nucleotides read TGTGCCAGCAGTTACTCGGGACTCGGGAACACCGGGGAGCTGTTTTTT. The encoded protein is CASSYSGLGNTGELFF.

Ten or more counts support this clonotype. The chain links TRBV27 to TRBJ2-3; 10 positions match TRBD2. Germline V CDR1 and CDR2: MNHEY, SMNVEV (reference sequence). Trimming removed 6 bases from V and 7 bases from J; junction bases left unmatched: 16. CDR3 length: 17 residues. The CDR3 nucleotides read TGTGCCAGCAGGCGGCTAGCGGGAGAGCTCGGGAGGCATACGCAGTATTTT. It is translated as CASRRLAGELGRHTQYF.

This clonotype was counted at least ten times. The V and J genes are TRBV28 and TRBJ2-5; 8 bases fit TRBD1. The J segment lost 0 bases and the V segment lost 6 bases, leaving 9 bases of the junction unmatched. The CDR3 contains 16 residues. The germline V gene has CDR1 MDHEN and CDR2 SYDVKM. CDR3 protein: CASRLQGVGYQETQYF. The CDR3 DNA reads TGTGCCAGCAGGCTACAGGGGGTCGGGTACCAAGAGACCCAGTACTTC.

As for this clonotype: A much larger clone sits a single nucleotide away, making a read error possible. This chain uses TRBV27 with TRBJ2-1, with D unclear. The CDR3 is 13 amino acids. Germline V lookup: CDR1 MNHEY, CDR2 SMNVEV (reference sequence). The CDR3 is CTSNGGSYNEQFF. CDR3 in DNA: TGTACCAGCAATGGCGGTTCCTACAATGAGCAGTTCTTC.

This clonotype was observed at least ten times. CDR3 region: CSATRLAGDYNEQFF. Written as DNA, the CDR3 is TGCAGTGCTACGCGACTAGCGGGAGACTACAATGAGCAGTTCTTC. The rearrangement joins TRBV20-1 to TRBJ2-1; 12 bases match TRBD2. Losses at the gene ends were 4 bases for V and 3 bases for J; bases not matched to a gene: 4. Germline V gives CDR1 DFQATT, CDR2 SNEGSKA (reference sequence). The CDR3 is 15 residues long.

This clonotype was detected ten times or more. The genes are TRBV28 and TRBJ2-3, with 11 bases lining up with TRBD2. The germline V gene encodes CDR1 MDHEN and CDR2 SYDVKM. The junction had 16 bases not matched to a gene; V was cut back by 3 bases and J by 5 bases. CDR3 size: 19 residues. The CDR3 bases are TGTGCCAGCAGTTTTACACCGGGGTATAGCGGGAGGGCCGTAGATACGCAGTATTTT. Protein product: CASSFTPGYSGRAVDTQYF. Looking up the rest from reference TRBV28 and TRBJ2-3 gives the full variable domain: DVKVTQSSRYLVKRTGEKVFLECVQDMDHENMFWYRQDPGLGLRLIYFSYDVKMKEKGDIPEGYSVSREKKERFSLILESASTNQTSMYLCASSFTPGYSGRAVDTQYFGPGTRLTVL.

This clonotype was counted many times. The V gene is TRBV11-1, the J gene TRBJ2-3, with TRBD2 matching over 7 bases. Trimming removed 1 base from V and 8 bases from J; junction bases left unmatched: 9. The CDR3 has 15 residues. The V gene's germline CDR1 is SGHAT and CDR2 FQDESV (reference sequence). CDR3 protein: CASSLGLAPGPTQYF. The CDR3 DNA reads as TGTGCCAGCAGCTTAGGACTAGCTCCAGGGCCTACGCAGTATTTT.

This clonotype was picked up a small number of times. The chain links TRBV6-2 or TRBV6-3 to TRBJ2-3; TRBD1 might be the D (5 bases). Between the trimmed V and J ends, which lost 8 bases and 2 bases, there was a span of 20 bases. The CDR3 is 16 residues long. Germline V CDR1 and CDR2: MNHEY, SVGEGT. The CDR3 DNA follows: TGTGCCAGCCAAACTTTTGGGGCAGGGTACACAGATACGCAGTATTTT. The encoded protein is CASQTFGAGYTDTQYF.

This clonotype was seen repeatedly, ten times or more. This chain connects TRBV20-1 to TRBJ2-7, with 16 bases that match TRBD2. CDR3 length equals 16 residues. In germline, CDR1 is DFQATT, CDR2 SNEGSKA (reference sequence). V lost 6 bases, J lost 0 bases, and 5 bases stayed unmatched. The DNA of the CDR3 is TGCAGTGCCCCCGGGACTAGCGGGAGGGCCTCCTACGAGCAGTACTTC. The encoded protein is CSAPGTSGRASYEQYF.

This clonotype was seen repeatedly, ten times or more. CDR3 DNA: TGTGCCAGCAGCCAAGATTTGACAGATACGCAGTATTTT. Its protein product is CASSQDLTDTQYF. The chain joins TRBV3-1 to TRBJ2-3; D ambiguous. Looked up from germline, CDR1 is LGHDT and CDR2 is YNNKEL (reference sequence). The CDR3 loop spans 13 amino acids. Deletions cut 0 bases from V and 3 bases from J, with 4 bases between.

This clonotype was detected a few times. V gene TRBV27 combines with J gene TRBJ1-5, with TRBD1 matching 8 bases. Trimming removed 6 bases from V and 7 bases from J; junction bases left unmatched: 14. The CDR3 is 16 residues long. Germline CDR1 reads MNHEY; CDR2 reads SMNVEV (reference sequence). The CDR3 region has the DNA TGTGCCAGCAGCCCCACCCATGACAGGGGAGGCCAGCCCCAGCATTTT. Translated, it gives CASSPTHDRGGQPQHF.

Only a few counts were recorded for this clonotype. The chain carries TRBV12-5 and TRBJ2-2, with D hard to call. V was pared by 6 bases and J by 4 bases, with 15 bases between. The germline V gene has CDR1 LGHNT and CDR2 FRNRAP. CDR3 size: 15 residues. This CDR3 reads CASGPEPGSTGELFF. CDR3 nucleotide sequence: TGTGCTAGTGGCCCAGAGCCCGGATCCACCGGGGAGCTGTTTTTT.

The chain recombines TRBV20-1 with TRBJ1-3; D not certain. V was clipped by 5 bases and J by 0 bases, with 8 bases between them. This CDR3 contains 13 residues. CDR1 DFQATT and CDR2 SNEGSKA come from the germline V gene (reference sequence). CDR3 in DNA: TGCAGTGCTCGGATTATCTCTGGAAACACCATATATTTT. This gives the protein CSARIISGNTIYF.

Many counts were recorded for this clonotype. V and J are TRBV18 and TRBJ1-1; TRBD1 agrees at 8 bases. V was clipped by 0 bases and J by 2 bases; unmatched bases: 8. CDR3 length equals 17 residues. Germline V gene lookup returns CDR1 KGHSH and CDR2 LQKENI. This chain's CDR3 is CASSPPRRGPTNTEAFF. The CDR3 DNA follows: TGTGCCAGCTCACCACCTCGCAGGGGGCCTACAAACACTGAAGCTTTCTTT.

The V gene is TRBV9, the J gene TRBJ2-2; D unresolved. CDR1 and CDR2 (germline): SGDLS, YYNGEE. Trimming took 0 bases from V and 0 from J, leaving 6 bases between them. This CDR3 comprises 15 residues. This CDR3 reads CASSVGQSNTGELFF. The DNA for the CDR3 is TGTGCCAGCAGCGTAGGGCAATCGAACACCGGGGAGCTGTTTTTT.

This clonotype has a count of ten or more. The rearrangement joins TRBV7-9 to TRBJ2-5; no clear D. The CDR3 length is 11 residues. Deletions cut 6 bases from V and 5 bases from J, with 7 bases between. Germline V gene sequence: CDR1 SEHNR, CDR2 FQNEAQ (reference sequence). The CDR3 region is CASRVQETQYF. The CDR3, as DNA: TGTGCCAGCAGGGTACAGGAGACCCAGTACTTC.

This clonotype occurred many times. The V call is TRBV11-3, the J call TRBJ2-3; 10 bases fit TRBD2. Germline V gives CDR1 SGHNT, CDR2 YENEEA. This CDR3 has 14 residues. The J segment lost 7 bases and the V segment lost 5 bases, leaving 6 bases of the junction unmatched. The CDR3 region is CASSASGSTYTQYF. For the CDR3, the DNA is TGTGCCAGCAGCGCTAGCGGGAGTACGTATACGCAGTATTTT.

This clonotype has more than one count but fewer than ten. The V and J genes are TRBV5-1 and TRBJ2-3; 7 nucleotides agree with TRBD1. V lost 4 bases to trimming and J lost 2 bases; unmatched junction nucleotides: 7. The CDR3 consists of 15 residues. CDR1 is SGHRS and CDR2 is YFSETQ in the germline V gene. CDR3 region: CASSVLGQITDTQYF. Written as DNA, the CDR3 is TGCGCCAGCAGCGTGCTGGGACAGATCACAGATACGCAGTATTTT.

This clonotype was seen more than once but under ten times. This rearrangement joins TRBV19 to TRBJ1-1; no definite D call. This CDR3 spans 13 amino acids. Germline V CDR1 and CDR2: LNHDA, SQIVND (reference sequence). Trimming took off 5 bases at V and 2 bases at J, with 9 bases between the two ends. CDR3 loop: CASSWQANTEAFF. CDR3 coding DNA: TGTGCCAGTAGTTGGCAGGCAAACACTGAAGCTTTCTTT. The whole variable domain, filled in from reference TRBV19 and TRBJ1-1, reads DGGITQSPKYLFRKEGQNVTLSCEQNLNHDAMYWYRQDPGQGLRLIYYSQIVNDFQKGDIAEGYSVSREKKESFPLTVTSAQKNPTAFYLCASSWQANTEAFFGQGTRLTVV.

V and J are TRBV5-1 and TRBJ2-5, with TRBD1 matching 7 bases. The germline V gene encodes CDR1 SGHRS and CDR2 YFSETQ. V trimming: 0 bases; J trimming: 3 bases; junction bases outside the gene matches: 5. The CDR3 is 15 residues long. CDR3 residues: CASSLERDSKETQYF. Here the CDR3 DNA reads TGCGCCAGCAGCTTGGAAAGGGACAGCAAAGAGACCCAGTACTTC.

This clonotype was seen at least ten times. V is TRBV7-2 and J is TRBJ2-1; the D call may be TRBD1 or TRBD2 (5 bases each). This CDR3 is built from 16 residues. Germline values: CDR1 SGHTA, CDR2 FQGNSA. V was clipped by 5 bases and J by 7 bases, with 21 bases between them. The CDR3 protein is CASSRDPTWPPNEQFF. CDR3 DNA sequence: TGTGCCAGCAGCCGGGACCCAACCTGGCCCCCTAATGAGCAGTTCTTC.

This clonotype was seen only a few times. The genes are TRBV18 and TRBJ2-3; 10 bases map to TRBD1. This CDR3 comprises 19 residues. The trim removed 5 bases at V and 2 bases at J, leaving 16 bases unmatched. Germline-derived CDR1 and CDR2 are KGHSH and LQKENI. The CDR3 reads CASSALRQGASVFTDTQYF. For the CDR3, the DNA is TGTGCCAGCTCAGCGCTGAGACAGGGGGCTTCAGTTTTCACAGATACGCAGTATTTT.